Following are 2 T cell receptor beta chains from one sample sequenced in a study of blood T cell repertoires in COVID-19 (dated by TCRdb to 2020 to 2022). Receptor amplification or capture employed the immunoSEQ multiplex PCR assay. This is the immuneACCESS table as TCRdb keeps it, with only in-frame sequences that have V and J called. A part of the clones is gone; compared with another copy, unresolved V genes explain less than half, and the rest is unexplained. The sample records a few hundred thousand clones, roughly 85% of which are singletons. About 4.3% of the sample comes from the top ten. Sequenced material: peripheral blood. The source is a man in his fifties or sixties who had recovered from COVID-19.

The chain employs TRBV6-5 and TRBJ2-7, with D possibly TRBD1 on 5 matching bases. This CDR3 region has 14 residues. The V gene lost 4 bases and the J gene lost 5 bases, with 15 bases spanning the gap. Germline-derived CDR1 and CDR2 are MNHEY and SVGAGI. DNA for the CDR3: TGTGCCAGCAGTTTGGTCCAATCAGGGAACGAGCAGTACTTC. Translated: CASSLVQSGNEQYF.

DNA of the CDR3: TGTGCCAGCAGCTGGCCGGGACTCCTCCGAACCGGGGAGCTGTTTTTT. It is translated as CASSWPGLLRTGELFF. The genes are TRBV7-9 and TRBJ2-2; a weak D match, TRBD2 (6 bases). Trimming cost V 4 bases and J 5 bases, with 17 bases left between them. CDR3 size: 16 residues. Germline CDR1 and CDR2: SEHNR and FQNEAQ (reference sequence). Drawing the rest from reference TRBV7-9 and TRBJ2-2, the complete variable domain is DTGVSQNPRHKITKRGQNVTFRCDPISEHNRLYWYRQTLGQGPEFLTYFQNEAQLEKSRLLSDRFSAERPKGSFSTLEIQRTEQGDSAMYLCASSWPGLLRTGELFFGEGSRLTVL.